The entry below describes one TCR beta chain. Its specificity is not known. These data originate in a study of T cell responses to AZD1222 COVID-19 vaccine. Overall study findings and caveats: Two AZD1222 administrations were followed by greater Spike-specific TCR breadth and depth.

Per germline, CDR1 SGHVS and CDR2 FQNEAQ. The V end lost 0 bases, the J end lost 0 bases, and 14 bases lay between the germline ends. The CDR3 sequence is 17 residues long. Profiling relied on immunoSEQ multiplex PCR, and the TCRdb table lists in-frame clones only, not all of them. Here the sample spans roughly 120,000 clones, roughly nine tenths being singletons. The chain joins TRBV7-8 to TRBJ1-1; TRBD1 might be the D (5 bases). The clonotype comes from an adult in good health. The sample in question was peripheral blood, obtained on day 0 of AZD1222 vaccination. The CDR3, as DNA: TGTGCCAGCAGCTTAGCCTCTGGGGGTAGCCTGAACACTGAAGCTTTCTTT. Residues: CASSLASGGSLNTEAFF.